This T cell receptor beta chain was obtained from a study of T-cell reconstitution after alpha-beta-depleted transplantation in children. V gave up 1 base and J gave up 5 bases; unmatched junction bases: 8. The CDR3 totals 17 residues. This clonotype was recorded a few times. It was with unique molecular identifiers that the TCRbeta library was prepared. One entry per CDR3 protein, called by TCRdb with MiXCR from the PCR reads. The sample carries approximately 240,000 distinct CDR3 sequences, approximately 10% recorded once. The sequence was collected from a human donor who donated a stem cell graft to a child with acute lymphoblastic leukemia. This material consisted of PBMCs from the stem cell graft donor, taken from the stem cell graft. V gene TRBV12-3 or TRBV12-4 combines with J gene TRBJ2-3; 11 bases map to TRBD2. CDR3 loop: CASSLGQLAGVQDTQYF. The CDR3 DNA reads TGTGCCAGCAGTTTAGGGCAACTAGCGGGGGTCCAAGATACGCAGTATTTT.